The clone carrying this T cell receptor beta chain turned up a few times. The antigen is not known. These data are taken from a study of T cells in Graves' hyperthyroidism and ophthalmopathy. Per the germline V gene, CDR1 is DFQATT and CDR2 is SNEGSKA (reference sequence). Trimming cost V 3 bases and J 0 bases, with 12 bases left between them. The CDR3 runs to 14 residues. Patients were aged 18 to 65, had disease duration under 2 months, and had newly diagnosed hyperthyroidism. Extraction of PBMCs used more than 8.5 ml of fresh peripheral blood. General study results and limits: The model's output predicted ophthalmopathy at a median of roughly 6.9 months prior to onset. Classification by a 13 V-J model distinguished ophthalmopathy from stable hyperthyroidism.

TCR beta CDR3 regions were amplified from RNA. An initial round of RT-PCR targeting the TCR CDR3 relied on the HTBI primer set. TCRdb fed the multiplex PCR reads into MiXCR, producing one record per CDR3 protein. This table holds roughly 700,000 distinct CDR3 sequences, around 15% found once. Sequenced material: blood. The receptor was derived from a woman in her late teens or twenties with Graves' hyperthyroidism. The chain is built from TRBV20-1 and TRBJ2-7; D uncertain. CDR3 nucleotides: TGCAGTGCTAGCGGGTTAGTCTCCTCCTACGAGCAGTACTTC. Translation: CSASGLVSSYEQYF.